Detailed here is one TCR beta chain. No antigen is known for it. PCR amplification relied on 60 Vbeta primers (plus 13 Jbeta primers). Repertoires were generated with immunoSEQ multiplex PCR, while TCRdb's copy carries only in-frame clones and drops some. Seen here are 140,000 to 150,000 clones, over 60% observed once, and the top ten hold approximately 2.9%. These data belong to a study of cytomegalovirus exposure and HLA in healthy donors. General study findings and limits: The study recorded about 150 TCR beta chains that were cytomegalovirus-associated. Sequencing likely produced, as an artifact, a cluster of highly shared sequence variants.

The sequencing sample was made of PBMCs. This clonotype was obtained from a man aged 35-49 years in good health and CMV-seropositive.

The CDR3, as DNA: TGTGCCAGCAGTGAAGGCAGGGGGCGAGGCTACACCTTC. Residues: CASSEGRGRGYTF. The genes are TRBV2 and TRBJ1-2; 8 nucleotides align to TRBD1. There are 13 residues in the CDR3. Per germline, CDR1 SNHLY and CDR2 FYNNEI. V gave up 1 base and J gave up 8 bases; unmatched junction bases: 3.